This TCR beta chain was captured in a study of CD8 T cells in Susac syndrome. Reverse transcription of about 0.45 to 1 ug RNA used random hexamers. The authors amplified TCR beta CDR3 across 54 Vbeta and 13 Jbeta using immunoSEQ multiplex PCR. Each CDR3 protein gets one entry after TCRdb re-called the immunoSEQ multiplex PCR reads with MiXCR. The sample yields roughly 200,000 distinct CDR3 sequences, around 95% seen once. TCR beta sequencing was performed on blood CD8+ and CD4+ T cells. The multiple sclerosis controls, all treatment-naive patients, had relapsing-remitting disease that was stable or active. Negative isolation yielded CD8+ and CD4+ T cells; FACS enriched TEMRA cells. Trimming took 6 bases from V and 4 from J, leaving 12 bases between them. CDR1 SQVTM and CDR2 ANQGSEA come from the germline V gene. This CDR3 has 12 residues.

The sequenced material came from CD4+ T cells from PBMCs. The receptor's source is a human donor with multiple sclerosis. This chain joins TRBV29-1 and TRBJ1-1; D is perhaps TRBD1 (5 bases). The CDR3 DNA is TGCAGCGTCTGGGGGTACGGCACTGAAGCTTTCTTT. This sequence encodes CSVWGYGTEAFF.